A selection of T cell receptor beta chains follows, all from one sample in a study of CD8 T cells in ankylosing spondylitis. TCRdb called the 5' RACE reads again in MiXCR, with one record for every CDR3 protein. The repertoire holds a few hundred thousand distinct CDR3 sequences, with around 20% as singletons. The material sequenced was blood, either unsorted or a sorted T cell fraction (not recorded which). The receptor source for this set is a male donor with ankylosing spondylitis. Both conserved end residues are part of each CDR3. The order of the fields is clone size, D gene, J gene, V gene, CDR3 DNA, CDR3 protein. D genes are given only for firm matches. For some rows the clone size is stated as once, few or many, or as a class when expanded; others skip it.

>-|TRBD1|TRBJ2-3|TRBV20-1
TGCTGTGCTAGAGATCCACCCGGCAGGGGGCCAACAGATACGCAGTATTTT
CCARDPPGRGPTDTQYF
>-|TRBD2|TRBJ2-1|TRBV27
TGTGCCAGCAGTTTAAATGCGGCGGGAGGGCCCTACAATGAGCAGTTCTTC
CASSLNAAGGPYNEQFF
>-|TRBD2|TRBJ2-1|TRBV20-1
TGCAGTGCTAGAGATTTGGCGGGAGGGATCAATGAGCAGTTCTTC
CSARDLAGGINEQFF
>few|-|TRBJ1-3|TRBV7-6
TGTGCCAGCAGCTTAGCGGGTACTGGAAACACCATATATTTT
CASSLAGTGNTIYF
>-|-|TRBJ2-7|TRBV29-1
TGCAGCGTTGAATTCGGGGGCTCGGGATACGAGCAGTACTTC
CSVEFGGSGYEQYF
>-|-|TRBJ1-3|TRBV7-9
TGTGCCAGCAGCTTATGGGACGGCTCTGGAAACACCATATATTTT
CASSLWDGSGNTIYF
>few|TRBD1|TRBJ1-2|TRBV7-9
TGTGCCTCCCAGGGGGGAAACTATGGCTACACCTTC
CASQGGNYGYTF
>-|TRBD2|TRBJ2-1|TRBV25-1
TGTGCCAGCAGTGAAAGACTAGCGGGAGGGCGCTACAATGAGCAGTTCTTC
CASSERLAGGRYNEQFF
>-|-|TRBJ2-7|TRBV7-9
TGTGCCAGCAGCTTTACAGAATCCTACGAGCAGTACTTC
CASSFTESYEQYF
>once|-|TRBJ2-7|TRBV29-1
TGCAGCGTTCGCTGGGGGTACGAGCAGTACTTC
CSVRWGYEQYF
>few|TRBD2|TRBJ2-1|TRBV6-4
TGTGCCAGCAGTCCAACTCTAGCGGATTACAATGAGCAGTTCTTC
CASSPTLADYNEQFF
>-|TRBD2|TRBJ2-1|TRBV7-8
TGTGCCAGCAGCTTCCGTAGCGGGGTTAATGAGCAGTTCTTC
CASSFRSGVNEQFF
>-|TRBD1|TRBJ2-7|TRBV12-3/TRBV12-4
TGTGCCAGCAGCCGCCGGGACAGGTCCATCTACGAGCAGTACTTC
CASSRRDRSIYEQYF
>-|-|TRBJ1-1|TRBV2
TGTGCCAGCAGTAGGGTGGAGGTGTCCCTGAACACTGAAGCTTTCTTT
CASSRVEVSLNTEAFF
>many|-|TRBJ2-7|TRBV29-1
TGCAGCGTTGAAGAACGGACAGACTCCTACGAGCAGTACTTC
CSVEERTDSYEQYF
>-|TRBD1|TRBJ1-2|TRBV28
TGTGCCAGCCCCGGGGCGGGACAGGCATCTAACTATGGCTACACCTTC
CASPGAGQASNYGYTF